The clone carrying this T cell receptor beta chain has more than one count but fewer than ten. CDR1 and CDR2 (germline): SGHTA, FQGNSA. The CDR3 totals 18 residues. V lost 5 bases and J lost 0; bases outside the gene matches: 12. The second PCR ran roughly 6 to 11 cycles with a sample-barcoded 5' primer and J-beta primers. Each CDR3 protein gets one entry after TCRdb re-called the 5' RACE reads with MiXCR. Found here are 540,000 or so distinct CDR3 sequences, around 24% of them singletons; the top ten hold approximately 8.7%. The data were obtained in a study of blood T cells in healthy people across ages. The same sample was also studied in work on T cells of mothers and their children. As that report states: With the M1S primer of the second PCR, sample barcodes and 2-4 random nucleotides were added.

The TCR originated in a boy between 10 and 17 years old in good health. Sequencing input: blood. This chain connects TRBV7-2 to TRBJ2-4; 8 nucleotides line up with TRBD2. This chain's CDR3 is CASSPESGGSPAKNIQYF. The CDR3 DNA follows: TGTGCCAGCAGCCCGGAAAGCGGGGGCTCCCCAGCCAAAAACATTCAGTACTTC.